Sequencing of this T cell receptor (beta chain) was carried out in a study of T cells in localized non-small cell lung cancer. V was pared by 0 bases and J by 3 bases, with 14 bases between. There are 16 residues in the CDR3. CDR1 SGDLS and CDR2 YYNGEE come from the germline V gene. Data came from immunoSEQ multiplex PCR; TCRdb stores just in-frame clones and leaves some out. The table includes tens of thousands of clones, 85% to 95% detected once. Turning to this clone: The antigen is undetermined.

General study results and limits: As only one tumor region underwent sequencing, heterogeneity remains possible.

The sample in question was peripheral blood mononuclear cells, obtained before any cancer treatment. The chain employs TRBV9 and TRBJ2-3; maybe TRBD2 (6 bases). This receptor was identified in a female donor aged 60 or older with stage II lung adenocarcinoma. CDR3 sequence reads: CASSVAQGGGTDTQYF. The CDR3 bases are TGTGCCAGCAGCGTAGCCCAAGGTGGAGGGACAGATACGCAGTATTTT.